This is a list of T cell receptor beta chains from one sample in a study of T cells after yellow fever vaccination. MiXCR was run by TCRdb on the 5' RACE reads, yielding one entry per CDR3 protein. The data contain under 200,000 distinct CDR3 sequences, 5.5% to 7.5% of them singletons. Here the sequenced sample was CD4+ T cells sorted from PBMCs, taken more than 4 days after the first yellow fever vaccination. These receptors all come from a man aged 18 to 35 who received the YFV17D yellow fever vaccine. CDR3s include the opening cysteine and the closing phenylalanine or tryptophan. The D gene is left open where the match is weak. Expanded clones are given a class, and other clones once, few, many or no size at all.

D,size,V,length,J,DNA,CDR3
TRBD2,-,TRBV14,17,TRBJ2-1,TGTGCCAGCAGCCAGTGGGCACTAGCGGGGCCCTACAATGAGCAGTTCTTC,CASSQWALAGPYNEQFF
TRBD2,many,TRBV4-1,17,TRBJ2-3,TGCGCCAGCAGCCAAGGGGGATTAGCGGGGAGCACAGATACGCAGTATTTT,CASSQGGLAGSTDTQYF
TRBD2,few,TRBV18,16,TRBJ2-7,TGTGCCAGCTCACCGAGGCGGGGGGAAATATCCTACGAGCAGTACTTC,CASSPRRGEISYEQYF
TRBD1,many,TRBV18,16,TRBJ1-4,TGTGCCAGCTCGCCAGCCCGGGACAGGTTTAATGGAAAACTGTTTTTT,CASSPARDRFNGKLFF
TRBD1,few,TRBV6-2/TRBV6-3,15,TRBJ1-2,TGTGCCAGCACCGGACAGGGATCCTCCCCGTATGGCTACACCTTC,CASTGQGSSPYGYTF
-,-,TRBV5-1,11,TRBJ1-1,TGCGCCAGCAGCGCCGACACTGAAGCTTTCTTT,CASSADTEAFF
TRBD1,many,TRBV5-5,16,TRBJ2-7,TGTGCCAGCAGCTTGCTTTTTGGGACAGGGCCGGGGGAGCAGTACTTC,CASSLLFGTGPGEQYF
TRBD1,-,TRBV5-1,15,TRBJ1-1,TGCGCCAGCAGCTTGTCAGGGGGCGAGGACACTGAAGCTTTCTTT,CASSLSGGEDTEAFF
TRBD1,few,TRBV5-1,15,TRBJ2-7,TGCGCCAGCAGCTATACCGGGACAGGGGGTGACGAGCAGTACTTC,CASSYTGTGGDEQYF
TRBD1,few,TRBV7-9,15,TRBJ1-4,TGTGCCAGCAGCCTAATGACAGGGATTAATGAAAAACTGTTTTTT,CASSLMTGINEKLFF
-,-,TRBV7-2,13,TRBJ1-2,TGTGCCAGCTCGACAATGCCGGACTATGGCTACACCTTC,CASSTMPDYGYTF
-,many,TRBV7-2,14,TRBJ1-2,TGTGCCAGCAGCTACCGGGGCTCTAACTATGGCTACACCTTC,CASSYRGSNYGYTF